A single TCR beta chain is shown here with its context. What it binds is unknown. UMIs and a universal primer site were added when TCR cDNA was made by 5'RACE template switching. TCRdb reanalysed the 5' RACE reads using MiXCR and keeps one entry per CDR3 protein. The repertoire holds 450,000 to 650,000 distinct CDR3 sequences, around a fifth seen once, with about a sixth in the top ten. CDR3 length equals 15 residues. This specimen comes from a study of T cells after yellow fever vaccination. Overall study results and limits: The secondary response peaked faster, at day 5 versus 15, but was weaker. Subsequent booster samples again held most clones from primary vaccination (just under 98% CD4, nearly 90% CD8).

The chain is built from TRBV21-1 and TRBJ1-2; the DNA was not compared with TRBD1, the D call given in the table. TRBV21-1 has pseudogene status. This sample comprised PBMCs, obtained roughly 20 days after the first yellow fever vaccination. The TCR originated in a man aged 18 to 29 who received the YFV17D yellow fever vaccine. CDR3 DNA sequence: TGTGCCAGCAGCAATCCGACAGGGGCGACCTATGGCTACACCTTC. This encodes CASSNPTGATYGYTF.